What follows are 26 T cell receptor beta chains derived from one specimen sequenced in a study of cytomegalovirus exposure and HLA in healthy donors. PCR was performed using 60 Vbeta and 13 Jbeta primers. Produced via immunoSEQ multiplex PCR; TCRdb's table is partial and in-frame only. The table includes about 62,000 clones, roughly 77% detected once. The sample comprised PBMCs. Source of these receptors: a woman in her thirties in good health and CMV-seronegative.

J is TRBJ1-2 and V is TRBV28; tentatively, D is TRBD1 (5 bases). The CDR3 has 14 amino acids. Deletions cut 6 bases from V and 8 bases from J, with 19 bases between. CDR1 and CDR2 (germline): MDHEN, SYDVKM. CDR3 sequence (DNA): TGTGCCAGCAGCCCACTGCCAGGGTCGAGAGGCTACACCTTC. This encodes CASSPLPGSRGYTF.

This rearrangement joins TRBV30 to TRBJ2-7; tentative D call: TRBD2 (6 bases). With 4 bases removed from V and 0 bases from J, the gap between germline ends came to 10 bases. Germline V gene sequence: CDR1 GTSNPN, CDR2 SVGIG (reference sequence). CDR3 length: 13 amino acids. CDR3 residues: CAWKYGSSYEQYF. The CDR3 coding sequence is TGTGCCTGGAAGTACGGGAGCTCCTACGAGCAGTACTTC.

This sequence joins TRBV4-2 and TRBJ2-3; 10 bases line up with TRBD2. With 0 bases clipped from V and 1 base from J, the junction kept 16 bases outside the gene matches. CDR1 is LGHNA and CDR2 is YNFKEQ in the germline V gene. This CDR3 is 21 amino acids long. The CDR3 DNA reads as TGTGCCAGCAGCCAAGATATCAGAAGGACTAGCGGCCCTCGCCGCACAGATACGCAGTATTTT. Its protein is CASSQDIRRTSGPRRTDTQYF.

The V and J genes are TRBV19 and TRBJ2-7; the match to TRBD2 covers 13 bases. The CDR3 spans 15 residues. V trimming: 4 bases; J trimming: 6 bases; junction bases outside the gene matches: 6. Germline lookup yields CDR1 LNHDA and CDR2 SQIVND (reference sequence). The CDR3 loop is CASSTLTSGRSEQYV. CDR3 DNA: TGTGCCAGTAGTACCCTGACTAGCGGGAGGTCCGAGCAGTACGTC.

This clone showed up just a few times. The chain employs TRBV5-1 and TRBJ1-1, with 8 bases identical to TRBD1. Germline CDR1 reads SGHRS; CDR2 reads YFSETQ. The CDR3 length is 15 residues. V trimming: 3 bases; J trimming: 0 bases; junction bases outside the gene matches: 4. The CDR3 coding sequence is TGCGCCAGCAGCTCCGGACAGGGTTTGAACACTGAAGCTTTCTTT. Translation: CASSSGQGLNTEAFF.

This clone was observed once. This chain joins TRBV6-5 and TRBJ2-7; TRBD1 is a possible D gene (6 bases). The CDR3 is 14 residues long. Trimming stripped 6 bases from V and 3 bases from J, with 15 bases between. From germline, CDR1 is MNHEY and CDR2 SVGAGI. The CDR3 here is CASSSDRPNYEQYF. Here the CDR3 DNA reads TGTGCCAGCAGCTCGGACAGACCCAACTACGAGCAGTACTTC.

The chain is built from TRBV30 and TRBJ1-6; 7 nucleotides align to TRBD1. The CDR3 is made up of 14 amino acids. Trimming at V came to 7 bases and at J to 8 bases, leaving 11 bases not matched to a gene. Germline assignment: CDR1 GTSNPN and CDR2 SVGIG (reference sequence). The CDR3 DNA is TGTGCCTCCACGAGGGACAGATCCTATTCACCCCTCCACTTT. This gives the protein CASTRDRSYSPLHF.

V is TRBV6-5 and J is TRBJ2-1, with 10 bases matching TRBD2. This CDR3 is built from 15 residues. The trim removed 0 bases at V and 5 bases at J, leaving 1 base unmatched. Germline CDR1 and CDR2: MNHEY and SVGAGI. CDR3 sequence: CASSYSLAGDNEQFF. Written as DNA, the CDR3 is TGTGCCAGCAGTTACTCTCTAGCGGGAGACAATGAGCAGTTCTTC.

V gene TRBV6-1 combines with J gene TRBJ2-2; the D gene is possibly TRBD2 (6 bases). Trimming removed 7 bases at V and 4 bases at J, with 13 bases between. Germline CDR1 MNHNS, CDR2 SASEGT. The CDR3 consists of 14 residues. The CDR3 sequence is CASKGDFLTGELFF. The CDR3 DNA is TGTGCCAGCAAAGGGGACTTCCTCACCGGGGAGCTGTTTTTT.

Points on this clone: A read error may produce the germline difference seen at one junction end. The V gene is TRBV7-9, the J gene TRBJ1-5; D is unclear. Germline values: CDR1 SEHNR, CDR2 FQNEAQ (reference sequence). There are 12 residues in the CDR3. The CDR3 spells CSSSPAGQPQHF. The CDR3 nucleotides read TGTTCCAGCAGCCCGGCGGGTCAGCCCCAGCATTTT.

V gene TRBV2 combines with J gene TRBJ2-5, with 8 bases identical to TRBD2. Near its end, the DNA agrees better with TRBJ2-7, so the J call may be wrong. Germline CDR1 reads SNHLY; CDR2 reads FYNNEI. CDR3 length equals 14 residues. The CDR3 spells CASRGGRNYYEQYF. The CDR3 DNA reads TGTGCCAGCAGGGGCGGGAGGAACTACTACGAGCAGTACTTC.

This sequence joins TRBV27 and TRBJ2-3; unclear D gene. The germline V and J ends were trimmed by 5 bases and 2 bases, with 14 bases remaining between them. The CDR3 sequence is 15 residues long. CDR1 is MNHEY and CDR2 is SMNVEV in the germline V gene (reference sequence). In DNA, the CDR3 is TGTGCCAGCAGTCCGTACGGTCGTTACACAGATACGCAGTATTTT. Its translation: CASSPYGRYTDTQYF.

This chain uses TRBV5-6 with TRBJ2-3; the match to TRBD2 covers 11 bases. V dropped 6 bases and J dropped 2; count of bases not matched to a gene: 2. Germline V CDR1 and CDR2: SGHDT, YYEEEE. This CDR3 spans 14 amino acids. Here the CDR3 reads CASKGLAATDTQYF. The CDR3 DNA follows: TGTGCCAGCAAGGGACTAGCGGCCACAGATACGCAGTATTTT.

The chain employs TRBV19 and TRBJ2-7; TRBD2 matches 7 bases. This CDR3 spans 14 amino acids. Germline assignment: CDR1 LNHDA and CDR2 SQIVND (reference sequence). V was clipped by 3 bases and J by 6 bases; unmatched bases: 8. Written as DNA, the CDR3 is TGTGCCAGTAGTATCGGGGGGAGCCAGAGCGAGCAGTACGTC. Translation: CASSIGGSQSEQYV.

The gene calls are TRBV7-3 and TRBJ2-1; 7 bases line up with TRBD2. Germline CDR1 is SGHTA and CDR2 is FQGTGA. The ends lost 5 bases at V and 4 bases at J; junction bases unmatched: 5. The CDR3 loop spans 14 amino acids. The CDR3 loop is CASSPTAGYNEQFF. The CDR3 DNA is TGTGCCAGCAGCCCAACAGCGGGGTACAATGAGCAGTTCTTC.

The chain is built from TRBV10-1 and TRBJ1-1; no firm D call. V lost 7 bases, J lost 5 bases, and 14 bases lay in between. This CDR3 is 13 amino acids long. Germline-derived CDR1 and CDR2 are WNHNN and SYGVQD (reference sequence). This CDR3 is CASTQYRWTEAFF. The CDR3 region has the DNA TGCGCCAGCACTCAATATCGGTGGACTGAAGCTTTCTTT.

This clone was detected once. The CDR3 DNA reads TGTGCCAGCAGCCAAGATTGGAGACAGCCCCAGCATTTT. Translating gives CASSQDWRQPQHF. The chain links TRBV14 to TRBJ1-5; D unclear. CDR1 and CDR2 from the germline V gene are SGHDN and FVKESK. The CDR3 runs 13 residues. Trimming removed 0 bases from V and 7 bases from J, with 7 bases in between.

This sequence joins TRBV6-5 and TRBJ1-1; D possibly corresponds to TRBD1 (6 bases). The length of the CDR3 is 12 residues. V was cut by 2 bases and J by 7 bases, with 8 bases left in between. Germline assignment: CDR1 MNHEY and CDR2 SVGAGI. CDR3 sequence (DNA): TGTGCCAGCAGTTACGTAGGGGGTGAAGCTTTCTTT. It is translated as CASSYVGGEAFF.

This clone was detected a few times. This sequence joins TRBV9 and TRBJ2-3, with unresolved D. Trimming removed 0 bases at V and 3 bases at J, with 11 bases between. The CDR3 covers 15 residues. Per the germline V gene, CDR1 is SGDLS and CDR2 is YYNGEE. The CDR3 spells CASSVDGQPTDTQYF. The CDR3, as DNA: TGTGCCAGCAGCGTAGATGGCCAACCAACAGATACGCAGTATTTT.

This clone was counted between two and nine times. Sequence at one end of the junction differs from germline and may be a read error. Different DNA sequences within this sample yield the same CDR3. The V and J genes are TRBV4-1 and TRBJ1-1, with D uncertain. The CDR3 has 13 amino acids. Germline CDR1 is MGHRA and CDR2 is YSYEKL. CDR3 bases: TGTGCCAGCAGCCAAGGAGAGGGATTCGAAGCTTTCTTT. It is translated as CASSQGEGFEAFF.

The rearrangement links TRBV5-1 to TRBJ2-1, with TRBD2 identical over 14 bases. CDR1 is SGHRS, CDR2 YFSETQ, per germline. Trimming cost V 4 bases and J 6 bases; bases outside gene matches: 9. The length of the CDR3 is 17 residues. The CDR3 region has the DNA TGCGCCAGCAGCGGGACTAGCGGGAGAATAACCCTCAATGAGCAGTTCTTC. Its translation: CASSGTSGRITLNEQFF.

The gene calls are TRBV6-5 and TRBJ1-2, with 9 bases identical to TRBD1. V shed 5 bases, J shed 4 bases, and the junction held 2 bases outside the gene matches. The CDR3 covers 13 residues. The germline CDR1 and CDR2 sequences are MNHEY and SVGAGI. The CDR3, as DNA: TGTGCCAGCAGTGGACAGGGGACCTATGGCTACACCTTC. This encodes CASSGQGTYGYTF.

The CDR3 loop is CASSLAAGTVSYGYTF. The CDR3 DNA reads TGTGCCAGCAGCTTAGCGGCAGGAACCGTATCCTATGGCTACACCTTC. The gene calls are TRBV7-9 and TRBJ1-2; D unresolved. CDR3 size: 16 residues. The V and J ends lost 0 bases and 4 bases respectively, with 15 bases between them. The germline V gene encodes CDR1 SEHNR and CDR2 FQNEAQ (reference sequence).

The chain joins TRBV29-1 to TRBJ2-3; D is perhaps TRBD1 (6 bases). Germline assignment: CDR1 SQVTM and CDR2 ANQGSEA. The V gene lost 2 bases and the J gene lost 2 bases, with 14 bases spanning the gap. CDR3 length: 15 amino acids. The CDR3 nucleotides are TGCAGCGTTGAAAAACAGCAGGGGATCACAGATACGCAGTATTTT. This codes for CSVEKQQGITDTQYF.

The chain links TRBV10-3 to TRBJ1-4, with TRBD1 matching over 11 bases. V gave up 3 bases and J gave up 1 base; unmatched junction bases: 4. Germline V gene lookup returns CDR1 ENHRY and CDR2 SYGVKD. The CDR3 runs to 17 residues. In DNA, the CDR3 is TGTGCCATCAGTGACGGACAGGGGGCGCGAACTAATGAAAAACTGTTTTTT. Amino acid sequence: CAISDGQGARTNEKLFF.

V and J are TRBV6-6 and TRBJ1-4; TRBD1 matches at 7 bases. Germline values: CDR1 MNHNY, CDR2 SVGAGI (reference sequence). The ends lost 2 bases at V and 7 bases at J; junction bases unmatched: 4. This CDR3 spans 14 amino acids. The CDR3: CASSYEGAGEKLFF. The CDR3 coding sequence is TGTGCCAGCAGTTACGAGGGGGCAGGTGAAAAACTGTTTTTT.